One sample yielded the 15 T cell receptor beta chains listed below, sequenced in a study of blood T cell repertoires in COVID-19. Using immunoSEQ multiplex PCR, the repertoire was profiled, and TCRdb retains in-frame clones only, with some absent. The repertoire holds roughly 190,000 clones, with 80% as singletons. The source material was peripheral blood. The receptor set was obtained from a man between 60 and 70 years old with acute or convalescent COVID-19.

The rearrangement links TRBV11-3 to TRBJ2-1; 8 bases are a match to TRBD2. CDR1 and CDR2 (germline): SGHNT, YENEEA. The CDR3 covers 15 residues. V gave up 5 bases and J gave up 7 bases; unmatched junction bases: 10. For the CDR3, the DNA is TGTGCCAGCAGCCCGGGGGGAGCGGGAGCAAATGAGCAGTTCTTC. It codes for CASSPGGAGANEQFF.

This clone was detected only a few times. J is TRBJ2-2 and V is TRBV12-3 or TRBV12-4; D gene ambiguous. The V end was cut by 7 bases, the J end by 6 bases, with 12 bases between. The CDR3 covers 13 residues. CDR3 in amino acids: CASTGRWAGELFF. In DNA form, the CDR3 reads TGTGCCAGCACAGGCCGCTGGGCCGGGGAGCTGTTTTTT.

The chain couples TRBV19 to TRBJ1-5; D not resolved. CDR1 LNHDA and CDR2 SQIVND come from the germline V gene (reference sequence). V was shortened by 8 bases and J by 0 bases, with 14 bases between the two germline ends. This CDR3 comprises 15 residues. CDR3 in amino acids: CASWSRHHSNQPQHF. CDR3 bases: TGTGCCAGTTGGTCGAGGCACCATAGCAATCAGCCCCAGCATTTT.

The chain uses TRBV24-1 and TRBJ2-3; no definite D call. The germline V and J ends were trimmed by 5 bases and 0 bases, with 8 bases remaining between them. Per germline, CDR1 KGHDR and CDR2 SFDVKD. The CDR3 contains 14 residues. CDR3 bases: TGTGCCACCAGTGTCTTAGTTAGCACAGATACGCAGTATTTT. Amino acids: CATSVLVSTDTQYF.

CDR3 protein: CASSPSTENYGYTF. Written as DNA, the CDR3 is TGTGCCAGCTCACCATCGACAGAGAACTATGGCTACACCTTC. V gene TRBV18 combines with J gene TRBJ1-2, with a tentative D call TRBD1 (5 bases). CDR1 and CDR2 (germline): KGHSH, LQKENI. Trimming removed 2 bases from V and 2 bases from J, with 9 bases in between. This CDR3 comprises 14 residues.

The CDR3 nucleotides are TGTGCCAGCAGGATGGACAGAGGGTGGGGAAACTATGGCTACACCTTC. It specifies CASRMDRGWGNYGYTF. The chain recombines TRBV2 with TRBJ1-2; D is possibly TRBD1 (6 bases). The CDR3 extends over 16 amino acids. CDR1 and CDR2 (germline): SNHLY, FYNNEI. V was clipped by 6 bases and J by 2 bases, with 19 bases between them.

The chain has TRBV5-4 and TRBJ2-1, with 12 positions matching TRBD1. J was trimmed by 6 bases and V by 0 bases; bases with no gene match: 4. In germline, CDR1 is SGHNT, CDR2 YYREEE (reference sequence). The CDR3 is made up of 16 amino acids. CDR3 nucleotides: TGTGCCAGCAGCTTGGTCGGGACAGGGGGCTTCAATGAGCAGTTCTTC. It translates to CASSLVGTGGFNEQFF.

The V gene is TRBV6-5, the J gene TRBJ1-2, with TRBD1 matching over 7 bases. This CDR3 region has 13 residues. With 6 bases clipped from V and 6 bases from J, the junction kept 7 bases outside the gene matches. Germline CDR1 is MNHEY and CDR2 is SVGAGI. CDR3 in DNA: TGTGCCAGCAGCGACCGACAGGGTGATGGCTACACCTTC. Translating gives CASSDRQGDGYTF.

The rearrangement uses TRBV5-6 and TRBJ2-1; 8 bases fit TRBD1. In germline, CDR1 is SGHDT, CDR2 YYEEEE. Trimming took 2 bases from V and 2 from J; bases not matched to a gene: 9. The CDR3 runs to 17 residues. The CDR3 spells CASSLSPDRGPYNEQFF. CDR3 sequence (DNA): TGTGCCAGCAGCTTATCTCCAGACAGGGGACCCTACAATGAGCAGTTCTTC. Full variable domain (remainder filled in from reference TRBV5-6 and TRBJ2-1): DAGVTQSPTHLIKTRGQQVTLRCSPKSGHDTVSWYQQALGQGPQFIFQYYEEEERQRGNFPDRFSGHQFPNYSSELNVNALLLGDSALYLCASSLSPDRGPYNEQFFGPGTRLTVL.

The chain carries TRBV24-1 and TRBJ1-5; 10 bases fit TRBD1. The CDR3 runs to 19 residues. J gave up 0 bases and V 5 bases, and 12 bases lay outside the gene matches. The germline V gene encodes CDR1 KGHDR and CDR2 SFDVKD. The DNA for the CDR3 is TGTGCCACCAGTGGCCAAACCGGGACAGGGGACTATAGCAATCAGCCCCAGCATTTT. Translated, it gives CATSGQTGTGDYSNQPQHF.

This chain joins TRBV6-5 and TRBJ1-6; D perhaps matches TRBD1 (5 bases). The CDR3 consists of 15 residues. Germline V gene lookup returns CDR1 MNHEY and CDR2 SVGAGI. V lost 8 bases to trimming and J lost 3 bases, with 14 bases between them. The CDR3 here is CASGPSGGYNSPLHF. CDR3 sequence (DNA): TGTGCCAGCGGTCCCTCCGGGGGCTATAATTCACCCCTCCACTTT.

J is TRBJ1-1 and V is TRBV7-9; D is possibly TRBD1 (5 bases). The CDR3 is 16 amino acids. The V end was cut by 1 base, the J end by 0 bases, with 12 bases between. Germline V gene sequence: CDR1 SEHNR, CDR2 FQNEAQ (reference sequence). As DNA, the CDR3 is TGTGCCAGCAGCTTAGTAGGGGCTCGGATGAACACTGAAGCTTTCTTT. Translation gives CASSLVGARMNTEAFF. Looking up the rest from reference TRBV7-9 and TRBJ1-1 gives the full variable domain: DTGVSQNPRHKITKRGQNVTFRCDPISEHNRLYWYRQTLGQGPEFLTYFQNEAQLEKSRLLSDRFSAERPKGSFSTLEIQRTEQGDSAMYLCASSLVGARMNTEAFFGQGTRLTVV.

The gene calls are TRBV7-8 and TRBJ1-2; 7 bases fit TRBD1. This CDR3 is built from 16 residues. With 5 bases clipped from V and 7 bases from J, the junction kept 16 bases outside the gene matches. Germline V lookup: CDR1 SGHVS, CDR2 FQNEAQ. CDR3 DNA: TGTGCCAGCAGCCCCCGGACAGGTTTTACCACTATTGGCTACACCTTC. Translated, it gives CASSPRTGFTTIGYTF.

The V and J genes are TRBV3-1 (or the pseudogene TRBV3-2) and TRBJ1-3, with 9 bases matching TRBD1. The CDR3 consists of 15 residues. V shed 7 bases, J shed 2 bases, and the junction held 6 bases outside the gene matches. Looked up from germline, CDR1 is LGHDT and CDR2 is YNNKEL (reference sequence). The CDR3 nucleotides are TGTGCCAGCACTTCCCGGGACAGGGCTGGAAACACCATATATTTT. It translates to CASTSRDRAGNTIYF.

In this sample, this clone turned up once. The chain couples TRBV13 to TRBJ2-5, with a possible D match to TRBD2 (6 bases). Germline-derived CDR1 and CDR2 are PRHDT and FYEKMQ (reference sequence). This CDR3 contains 14 residues. Trimming cost V 5 bases and J 1 base, with 11 bases left between them. The CDR3 sequence is CASSARGLQETQYF. As DNA, the CDR3 is TGTGCCAGCAGCGCTAGGGGACTCCAAGAGACCCAGTACTTC.